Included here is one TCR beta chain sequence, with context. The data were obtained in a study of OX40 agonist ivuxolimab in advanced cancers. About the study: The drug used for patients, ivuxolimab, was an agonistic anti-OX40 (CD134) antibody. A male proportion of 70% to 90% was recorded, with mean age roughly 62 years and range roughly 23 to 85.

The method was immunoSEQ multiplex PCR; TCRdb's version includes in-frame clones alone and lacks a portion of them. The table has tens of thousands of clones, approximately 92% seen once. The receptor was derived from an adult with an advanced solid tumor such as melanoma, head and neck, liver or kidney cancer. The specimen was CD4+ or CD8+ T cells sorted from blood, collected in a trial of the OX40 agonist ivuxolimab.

Here the CDR3 DNA reads TGTGCCAGCAGCCCGACAGGGGATGTGCGTGGCTACACCTTC. It specifies CASSPTGDVRGYTF. The chain recombines TRBV7-6 with TRBJ1-2; TRBD1 aligns across 8 bases. Looked up from germline, CDR1 is SGHVS and CDR2 is FNYEAQ. The CDR3 runs to 14 residues. The V gene end was trimmed by 5 bases and the J gene end by 7 bases; junction bases not matched to a gene: 9.